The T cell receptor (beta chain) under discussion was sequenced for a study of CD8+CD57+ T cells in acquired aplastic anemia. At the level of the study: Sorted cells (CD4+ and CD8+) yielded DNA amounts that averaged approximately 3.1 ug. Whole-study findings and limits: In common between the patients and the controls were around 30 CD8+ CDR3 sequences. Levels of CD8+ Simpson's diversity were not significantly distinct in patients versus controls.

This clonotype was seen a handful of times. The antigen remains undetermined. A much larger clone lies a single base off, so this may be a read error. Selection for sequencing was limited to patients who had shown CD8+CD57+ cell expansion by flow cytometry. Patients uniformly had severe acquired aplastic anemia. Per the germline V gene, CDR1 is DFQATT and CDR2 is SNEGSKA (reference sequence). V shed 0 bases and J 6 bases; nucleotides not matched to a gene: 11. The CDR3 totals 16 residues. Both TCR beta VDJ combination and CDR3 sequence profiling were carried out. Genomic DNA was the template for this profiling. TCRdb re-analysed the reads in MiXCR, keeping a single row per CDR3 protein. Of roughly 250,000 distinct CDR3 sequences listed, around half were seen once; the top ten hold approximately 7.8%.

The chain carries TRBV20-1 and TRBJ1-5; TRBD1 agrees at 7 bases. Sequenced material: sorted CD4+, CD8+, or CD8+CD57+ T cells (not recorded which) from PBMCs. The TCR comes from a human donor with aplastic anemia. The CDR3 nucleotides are TGCAGTGCTAGAGACTTACTCGGGACAGCCAGTCAGCCCCAGCATTTT. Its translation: CSARDLLGTASQPQHF.